One sample yielded the 28 T cell receptor beta chains listed below, sequenced in a study of T cells after yellow fever vaccination. MiXCR, applied by TCRdb to the 5' RACE reads, yields one record per CDR3 protein. The sample lists around 250,000 distinct CDR3 sequences, 6.9% seen once, with 0.65% to 0.9% in the top ten. Specimen: CD4+ T cells sorted from PBMCs, collected 15 days after the yellow fever booster vaccination. Receptor source: a man aged 25-45 years who received the YFV17D yellow fever vaccine.

This clonotype came up many times. The J gene is TRBJ2-7, the V gene TRBV18; TRBD2 matches at 7 bases. The CDR3 runs 13 residues. After removal of 5 bases from V and 7 bases from J, the junction contained 8 bases not matched to a gene. Per germline, CDR1 KGHSH and CDR2 LQKENI. CDR3 protein: CASSFRTREEQYF. The CDR3 DNA reads TGTGCCAGCTCATTCCGGACTAGGGAGGAGCAGTACTTC.

This clonotype has at least ten counts. The chain combines TRBV11-2 with TRBJ2-5, with 13 positions matching TRBD2. The length of the CDR3 is 16 residues. V lost 5 bases, J lost 1 base, and 4 bases stayed unmatched. Per germline, CDR1 SGHAT and CDR2 FQNNGV. The CDR3 sequence: CASSTGTSGTQETQYF. The DNA of the CDR3 is TGTGCCAGCAGCACCGGGACTAGCGGGACCCAAGAGACCCAGTACTTC.

The rearrangement links TRBV5-1 to TRBJ1-1, with D possibly TRBD1 on 5 matching bases. Germline CDR1 and CDR2: SGHRS and YFSETQ. The CDR3 sequence is 15 residues long. Trimming stripped 0 bases from V and 0 bases from J, with 9 bases between. The CDR3 DNA is TGCGCCAGCAGCTTGGGTTCGACAGTGAACACTGAAGCTTTCTTT. It encodes CASSLGSTVNTEAFF.

This chain uses TRBV20-1 with TRBJ2-3; D possibly corresponds to TRBD2 (5 bases). The CDR3 is 15 residues long. Germline V CDR1 and CDR2: DFQATT, SNEGSKA (reference sequence). Trimming took 1 base from V and 6 from J, leaving 17 bases between them. The CDR3 nucleotides are TGCAGTGCTAGAGGTCCCCGGGAATGGGCGGATACGCAGTATTTT. Its protein is CSARGPREWADTQYF.

This clonotype occurred many times. The chain links TRBV20-1 to TRBJ1-1; TRBD1 might be the D (5 bases). Germline V gene sequence: CDR1 DFQATT, CDR2 SNEGSKA (reference sequence). V was pared by 5 bases and J by 1 base, with 23 bases between. This CDR3 comprises 17 residues. CDR3 amino acids: CSALAITPQGPNTEAFF. Here the CDR3 DNA reads TGCAGTGCTCTTGCAATTACCCCTCAGGGACCGAACACTGAAGCTTTCTTT.

This clonotype was detected a few times. The chain has TRBV4-3 and TRBJ2-7; perhaps D is TRBD1 or TRBD2 (5 bases each). V was trimmed by 1 base and J by 0 bases, leaving 16 bases between them. Germline CDR1 and CDR2: LGHNA and YSLEER. The CDR3 sequence is 17 residues long. CDR3 amino acids: CASSQGLGPGYSYEQYF. CDR3 sequence (DNA): TGCGCCAGCAGCCAAGGCTTGGGGCCGGGATACTCCTACGAGCAGTACTTC.

The rearrangement joins TRBV20-1 to TRBJ2-7; D ambiguous. From germline, CDR1 is DFQATT and CDR2 SNEGSKA (reference sequence). V was trimmed by 0 bases and J by 3 bases, leaving 6 bases between them. The CDR3 covers 12 residues. CDR3 DNA sequence: TGCAGTGCTAGAGATCTGGTCTACGAGCAGTACTTC. Translated: CSARDLVYEQYF.

This clonotype was recorded many times. J is TRBJ2-7 and V is TRBV20-1; TRBD1 matches 7 bases. Germline trimming cut 4 bases from V and 5 bases from J; bases unmatched to any gene: 5. This CDR3 has 12 amino acids. Germline V CDR1 and CDR2: DFQATT, SNEGSKA (reference sequence). The CDR3 DNA is TGCAGTGCTAACGTAGGGGGCAACGAGCAGTACTTC. Its translation is CSANVGGNEQYF.

As regards this clonotype: A much larger clone lies a single base off, so this may be a read error. V is TRBV12-3 or TRBV12-4 and J is TRBJ2-5; TRBD1 agrees at 7 bases. V shed 2 bases, J shed 5 bases, and the junction held 14 bases outside the gene matches. The CDR3 has 17 amino acids. CDR3 residues: CASSLIRTGRGGETQYF. DNA for the CDR3: TGTGCCAGCAGTTTAATCCGGACAGGCCGAGGTGGGGAGACCCAGTACTTC.

Many counts were recorded for this clonotype. The rearrangement uses TRBV7-3 and TRBJ2-7; D is perhaps TRBD1 or TRBD2 (5 bases each). The CDR3 runs 14 residues. Looked up from germline, CDR1 is SGHTA and CDR2 is FQGTGA. With 5 bases removed from V and 2 bases from J, the gap between germline ends came to 13 bases. CDR3 in amino acids: CASSPGPLTYEQYF. The CDR3 coding sequence is TGTGCCAGCAGCCCGGGACCGCTTACCTACGAGCAGTACTTC.

This clonotype has more than one count but fewer than ten. The chain is built from TRBV29-1 and TRBJ1-2, with TRBD1 identical over 8 bases. The CDR3 has 13 amino acids. Germline V gives CDR1 SQVTM, CDR2 ANQGSEA. Germline trimming cut 1 base from V and 6 bases from J; bases unmatched to any gene: 4. Here the CDR3 reads CSVEGQGSNGYTF. CDR3 nucleotide sequence: TGCAGCGTTGAAGGACAGGGGTCGAATGGCTACACCTTC.

This clonotype has only a few counts. V usage is TRBV6-5 and J usage is TRBJ2-1; D remains unclear. The germline V and J ends were trimmed by 2 bases and 7 bases, with 12 bases remaining between them. Germline V gene lookup returns CDR1 MNHEY and CDR2 SVGAGI. The CDR3 runs to 14 residues. The CDR3 here is CASSYNAGENEQFF. The CDR3 DNA is TGTGCCAGCAGTTACAATGCAGGAGAGAATGAGCAGTTCTTC.

This clonotype was seen a few times. V and J are TRBV6-2 or TRBV6-3 and TRBJ2-7, with 8 bases lining up with TRBD2. Germline CDR1 and CDR2: MNHEY and SVGEGT. The CDR3 is made up of 19 amino acids. Unmatched junction bases numbered 18, after V lost 3 bases and J lost 2 bases. For the CDR3, the DNA is TGTGCCAGCAGTTATCGAGGAAGTGGTACTGGCGGGAGGACCTACGAGCAGTACTTC. Translation: CASSYRGSGTGGRTYEQYF.

This clonotype showed up many times. This chain joins TRBV27 and TRBJ1-6; 8 bases are a match to TRBD1. The CDR3 contains 17 residues. Germline V gene sequence: CDR1 MNHEY, CDR2 SMNVEV (reference sequence). J gave up 3 bases and V 4 bases, and 8 bases lay outside the gene matches. For the CDR3, the DNA is TGTGCCAGCAGTTCGGACAGGGTCTCCTACTATAATTCACCCCTCCACTTT. Translation: CASSSDRVSYYNSPLHF.

This clonotype appeared a few times. The chain has TRBV24-1 and TRBJ2-1, with TRBD2 matching 8 bases. The V gene's germline CDR1 is KGHDR and CDR2 SFDVKD. The CDR3 runs to 17 residues. The V and J ends lost 4 bases and 7 bases, in that order; junction bases with no gene match: 14. The CDR3 DNA reads TGTGCCACCAGTGACAGGAGGGCGGGAGGAGGGGGGAATGAGCAGTTCTTC. Its translation is CATSDRRAGGGGNEQFF.

This clonotype has a count of ten or more. The rearrangement uses TRBV12-3 or TRBV12-4 and TRBJ2-1, with D maybe TRBD2 (5 bases). V gave up 7 bases and J gave up 9 bases, with 13 bases separating them. The CDR3 is made up of 12 amino acids. CDR3 in DNA: TGTGCCAGCACCGGCGGGCTTGGTGAGCAGTTCTTC. Encoded protein: CASTGGLGEQFF.

This clonotype was recorded a few times. The J gene is TRBJ1-5, the V gene TRBV5-1; no reliable D call. The V and J ends lost 6 bases and 3 bases respectively, with 19 bases between them. The V gene's germline CDR1 is SGHRS and CDR2 YFSETQ. The CDR3 is 16 residues long. CDR3 sequence reads: CASIRSGGEFNQPQHF. The DNA of the CDR3 is TGCGCCAGCATCCGTTCGGGCGGGGAATTCAATCAGCCCCAGCATTTT. Supplemented by reference TRBV5-1 and TRBJ1-5, the full variable domain reads KAGVTQTPRYLIKTRGQQVTLSCSPISGHRSVSWYQQTPGQGLQFLFEYFSETQRNKGNFPGRFSGRQFSNSRSEMNVSTLELGDSALYLCASIRSGGEFNQPQHFGDGTRLSIL.

This clonotype was observed at least ten times. The chain joins TRBV29-1 to TRBJ2-7, with 9 bases identical to TRBD2. This CDR3 has 13 amino acids. The germline CDR1 and CDR2 sequences are SQVTM and ANQGSEA. The trim removed 3 bases at V and 5 bases at J, leaving 5 bases unmatched. CDR3 sequence (DNA): TGCAGCGTTGAGTCTAGCGGGACAGACGAGCAGTACTTC. It codes for CSVESSGTDEQYF.

The rearrangement links TRBV10-3 to TRBJ2-3; perhaps TRBD2 as D (6 bases). The CDR3 covers 15 residues. V was shortened by 6 bases and J by 1 base, with 14 bases between the two germline ends. Germline V gene data show CDR1 as ENHRY and CDR2 as SYGVKD. The CDR3 DNA follows: TGTGCCATCAGGGCCGGGGGTGTGGGCACAGATACGCAGTATTTT. Amino acid sequence: CAIRAGGVGTDTQYF.

This clonotype showed up many times. The V gene is TRBV12-5, the J gene TRBJ2-3; D gene ambiguous. With 5 bases removed from V and 2 bases from J, the gap between germline ends came to 11 bases. Germline CDR1 LGHNT, CDR2 FRNRAP. The CDR3 has 14 amino acids. CDR3 in DNA: TGTGCTAGTGGTCCCCGGACGGACACAGATACGCAGTATTTT. It is translated as CASGPRTDTDTQYF.

This clonotype was seen a handful of times. The genes are TRBV6-6 and TRBJ1-2; 8 nucleotides agree with TRBD1. Germline trimming cut 6 bases from V and 6 bases from J; bases unmatched to any gene: 6. The germline gives CDR1 MNHNY, CDR2 SVGAGI (reference sequence). The CDR3 length is 13 residues. The CDR3 bases are TGTGCCAGCAGGAAGGGACAGGAAAATGGCTACACCTTC. Protein product: CASRKGQENGYTF.

This clonotype has a handful of counts. The chain combines TRBV7-2 with TRBJ2-3; no firm D call. Germline lookup yields CDR1 SGHTA and CDR2 FQGNSA. The CDR3 is 14 residues long. The V gene lost 1 base and the J gene lost 2 bases, with 7 bases spanning the gap. In nucleotides, the CDR3 is TGTGCCAGCAGCTTAGAACACATCACAGATACGCAGTATTTT. It translates to CASSLEHITDTQYF. Based on the CDR3 plus reference TRBV7-2 and TRBJ2-3, the full variable domain is GAGVSQSPSNKVTEKGKDVELRCDPISGHTALYWYRQSLGQGLEFLIYFQGNSAPDKSGLPSDRFSAERTGGSVSTLTIQRTQQEDSAVYLCASSLEHITDTQYFGPGTRLTVL.

J is TRBJ2-7 and V is TRBV4-3; 10 bases match TRBD1. This CDR3 has 14 amino acids. Germline assignment: CDR1 LGHNA and CDR2 YSLEER. The junction had 3 bases not matched to a gene; V was cut back by 1 base and J by 6 bases. The CDR3 is CASSQGGTGVEQYF. The CDR3 region has the DNA TGCGCCAGCAGCCAAGGTGGGACAGGGGTCGAGCAGTACTTC.

V and J are TRBV25-1 and TRBJ1-6; D unclear. Trimming took 7 bases from V and 8 from J, leaving 18 bases between them. Germline values: CDR1 MGHDK, CDR2 SYGVNS. The CDR3 covers 15 residues. This CDR3 is CASNFLTREYSPLHF. CDR3 sequence (DNA): TGTGCCAGCAACTTTCTGACCCGGGAGTATTCACCCCTCCACTTT.

The sample holds a few counts of this clonotype. The CDR3: CASSPVHVSGGPNTQYF. DNA of the CDR3: TGTGCCAGCAGCCCGGTTCATGTGTCGGGAGGACCAAATACGCAGTATTTT. The chain is built from TRBV5-4 and TRBJ2-3, with 7 bases matching TRBD2. The CDR3 spans 17 residues. The junction had 18 bases not matched to a gene; V was cut back by 4 bases and J by 7 bases. Germline loops: CDR1 SGHNT, CDR2 YYREEE (reference sequence).

This clonotype has just a few counts. The gene calls are TRBV20-1 and TRBJ2-3; D uncertain. This CDR3 is built from 12 residues. V gave up 6 bases and J gave up 0 bases, with 7 bases separating them. Germline-derived CDR1 and CDR2 are DFQATT and SNEGSKA (reference sequence). The CDR3 DNA reads as TGCAGTGCCCCCCGGAGCACAGATACGCAGTATTTT. Protein product: CSAPRSTDTQYF.

The V gene is TRBV29-1, the J gene TRBJ1-2, with D possibly matching TRBD1 (5 bases). The germline CDR1 and CDR2 sequences are SQVTM and ANQGSEA. V was cut by 3 bases and J by 4 bases, with 9 bases left in between. This CDR3 is built from 12 residues. CDR3 bases: TGCAGCGTTGAGATCGGGGGCTATGGCTACACCTTC. It yields the protein CSVEIGGYGYTF.

The J gene is TRBJ1-5, the V gene TRBV5-1; unclear D gene. The ends were cut back, 0 bases at V and 0 bases at J, with 7 bases in the middle. This CDR3 is built from 15 residues. Looked up from germline, CDR1 is SGHRS and CDR2 is YFSETQ. As DNA, the CDR3 is TGCGCCAGCAGCTTGGGTCAGTATAGCAATCAGCCCCAGCATTTT. This sequence encodes CASSLGQYSNQPQHF.